This T cell receptor beta chain is drawn from a study of cytomegalovirus exposure and HLA in healthy donors. Regarding the study as a whole: Roughly even sequencing depth across donors was the assumption behind the presence/absence analyses.

PCR employed 60 Vbeta and 13 Jbeta primers. The method was immunoSEQ multiplex PCR; TCRdb's version includes in-frame clones alone and lacks a portion of them. The sample includes 100,000 to 150,000 clones, 17% of them seen just once. Regarding this clone: Its antigen is unidentified.

This CDR3 has 14 residues. CDR1 is LGHNA, CDR2 YSLEER, per germline. V was trimmed by 1 base and J by 3 bases, leaving 10 bases between them. This TCR was sampled from a female donor in good health and CMV-seropositive. Material for sequencing was PBMCs. This rearrangement joins TRBV4-3 to TRBJ2-7; maybe TRBD1 (5 bases). CDR3 DNA: TGCGCCAGCAGCCAAGTAACCCAGGGCTACGAGCAGTACTTC. The encoded protein is CASSQVTQGYEQYF.